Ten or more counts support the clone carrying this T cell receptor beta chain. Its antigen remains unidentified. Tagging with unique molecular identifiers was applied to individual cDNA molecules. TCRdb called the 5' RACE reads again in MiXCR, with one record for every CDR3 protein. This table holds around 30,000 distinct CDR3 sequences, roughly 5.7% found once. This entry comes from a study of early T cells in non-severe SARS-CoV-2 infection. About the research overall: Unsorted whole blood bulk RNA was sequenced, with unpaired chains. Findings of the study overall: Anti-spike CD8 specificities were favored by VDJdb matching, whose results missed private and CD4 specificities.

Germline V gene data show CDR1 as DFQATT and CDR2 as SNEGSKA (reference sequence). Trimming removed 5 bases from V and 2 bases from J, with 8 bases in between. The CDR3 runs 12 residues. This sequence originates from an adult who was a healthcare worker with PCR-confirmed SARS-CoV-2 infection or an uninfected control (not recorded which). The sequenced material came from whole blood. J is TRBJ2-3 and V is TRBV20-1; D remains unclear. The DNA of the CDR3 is TGCAGTGCTCCGGCCCCCACAGATACGCAGTATTTT. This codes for CSAPAPTDTQYF.